This TCR beta chain was observed in a study of blood T cell repertoires in COVID-19. The wider study: COVID-19 samples, acute and convalescent, were from the United States, Italy and Spain. PBMCs, B-cell-depleted T cells, or T cells provided the cDNA or gDNA that made up the material.

CDR1 and CDR2 (germline): LGHNA, YSLEER. Trimming removed 0 bases at V and 0 bases at J, with 9 bases between. This CDR3 comprises 16 residues. TCRdb keeps only in-frame clones here, not all; method: immunoSEQ multiplex PCR. The profile shows about 16,000 clones, around 90% of them singletons. The sample comprised peripheral blood. This sequence originates from a woman of 80 years or more with COVID-19, enrolled during active disease. This chain connects TRBV4-3 to TRBJ2-1; D not certain. The CDR3 coding sequence is TGCGCCAGCAGCCAAGAACCGGTAAGCTCCTACAATGAGCAGTTCTTC. This translates into CASSQEPVSSYNEQFF.